This T cell receptor (beta chain) was captured by sequencing in a study of cytomegalovirus exposure and HLA in healthy donors. Study-level findings and limits: The investigators catalogued 150 to 200 TCR beta chains as cytomegalovirus-associated.

Comments on this clone: Its specificity is not known.

Trimming took 0 bases from V and 0 from J, leaving 10 bases between them. The germline gives CDR1 SGHRS, CDR2 YFSETQ. This CDR3 has 16 amino acids. PCR used 60 Vbeta primers and 13 Jbeta primers. Clones were sequenced by immunoSEQ multiplex PCR, and TCRdb holds only the in-frame ones, with some missing. The sample contains approximately 96,000 clones, over 65% of which appear only once. The sequenced material came from PBMCs. The gene calls are TRBV5-1 and TRBJ1-3; maybe TRBD1 (5 bases). This clonotype was obtained from a male donor in good health and CMV-seronegative. The CDR3 here is CASSLGQPISGNTIYF. The CDR3 DNA is TGCGCCAGCAGCTTGGGACAGCCAATCTCTGGAAACACCATATATTTT.